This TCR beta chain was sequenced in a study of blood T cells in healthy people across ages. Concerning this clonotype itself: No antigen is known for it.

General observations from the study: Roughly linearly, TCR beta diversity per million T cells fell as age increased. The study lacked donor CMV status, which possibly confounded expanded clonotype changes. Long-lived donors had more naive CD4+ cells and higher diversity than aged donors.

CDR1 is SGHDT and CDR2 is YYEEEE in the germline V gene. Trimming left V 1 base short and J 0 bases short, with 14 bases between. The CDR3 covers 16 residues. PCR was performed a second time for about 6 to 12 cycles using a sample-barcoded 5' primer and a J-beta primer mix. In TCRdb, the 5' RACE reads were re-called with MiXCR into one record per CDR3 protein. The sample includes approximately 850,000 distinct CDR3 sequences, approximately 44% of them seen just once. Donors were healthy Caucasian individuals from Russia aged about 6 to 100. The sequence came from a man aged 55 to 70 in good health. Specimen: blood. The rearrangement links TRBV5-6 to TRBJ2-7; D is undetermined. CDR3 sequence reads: CASSLIRRATSYEQYF. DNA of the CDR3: TGTGCCAGCAGCTTGATTCGCCGGGCTACCTCCTACGAGCAGTACTTC. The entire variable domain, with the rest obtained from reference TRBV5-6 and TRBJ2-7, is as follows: DAGVTQSPTHLIKTRGQQVTLRCSPKSGHDTVSWYQQALGQGPQFIFQYYEEEERQRGNFPDRFSGHQFPNYSSELNVNALLLGDSALYLCASSLIRRATSYEQYFGPGTRLTVT.